These 21 T cell receptor beta chains share one sample of origin, sequenced in a study of early T cells in non-severe SARS-CoV-2 infection. A single record per CDR3 protein comes from TCRdb applying MiXCR to the 5' RACE reads. The data contain some 30,000 distinct CDR3 sequences, 2.9% of them singletons. The material sequenced was whole blood. Receptors originate from an adult who was a healthcare worker with PCR-confirmed SARS-CoV-2 infection or an uninfected control (not recorded which).

At least ten counts were recorded for this clonotype. V usage is TRBV7-6 and J usage is TRBJ2-1; the match to TRBD2 covers 14 bases. This CDR3 has 18 amino acids. Germline loops: CDR1 SGHVS, CDR2 FNYEAQ. Trimming at V came to 1 base and at J to 5 bases, leaving 7 bases not matched to a gene. The CDR3 DNA follows: TGTGCCAGCAGCTTAGAAGTCCCGACTAGCGGGGGGGACAATGAGCAGTTCTTC. Translating it yields CASSLEVPTSGGDNEQFF.

The sample holds many counts of this clonotype. The chain uses TRBV7-9 and TRBJ1-2, with D maybe TRBD1 (5 bases). The V gene lost 5 bases and the J gene lost 1 base, with 17 bases spanning the gap. Germline CDR1 is SEHNR and CDR2 is FQNEAQ (reference sequence). The CDR3 sequence is 16 residues long. This CDR3 reads CASSQYSMTVNYGYTF. Here the CDR3 DNA reads TGTGCCAGCAGCCAATATTCGATGACAGTTAACTATGGCTACACCTTC.

This clonotype was observed many times. This chain joins TRBV20-1 and TRBJ1-5; the D gene is possibly TRBD1 (6 bases). The germline V gene encodes CDR1 DFQATT and CDR2 SNEGSKA (reference sequence). Trimming left V 1 base short and J 8 bases short, with 15 bases between. CDR3 length: 14 residues. The CDR3: CSARGGAVMEPQHF. In DNA form, the CDR3 reads TGCAGTGCTAGAGGGGGGGCGGTTATGGAGCCCCAGCATTTT.

This clonotype appeared many times. V usage is TRBV5-6 and J usage is TRBJ2-1; 8 nucleotides match TRBD1. The CDR3 is 20 amino acids. V shed 2 bases and J 6 bases; nucleotides not matched to a gene: 22. Germline-derived CDR1 and CDR2 are SGHDT and YYEEEE. CDR3 in amino acids: CASSLVAVSPRGQVVNEQFF. The CDR3 nucleotides are TGTGCCAGCAGCTTAGTGGCGGTTTCCCCCCGGGGACAGGTGGTCAATGAGCAGTTCTTC.

At least ten counts were recorded for this clonotype. This rearrangement joins TRBV12-3 or TRBV12-4 to TRBJ1-2, with a tentative D call TRBD1 (5 bases). The CDR3 totals 14 residues. The V end was cut by 7 bases, the J end by 8 bases, with 20 bases between. The CDR3 nucleotides read TGTGCCAGCACCCGGCCCCCGGCAGGGCCCGGCTACACCTTC. Residues: CASTRPPAGPGYTF.

This clonotype was detected ten times or more. The chain employs TRBV29-1 and TRBJ1-3, with 10 nucleotides matching TRBD1. The ends lost 6 bases at V and 0 bases at J; junction bases unmatched: 20. Germline V gives CDR1 SQVTM, CDR2 ANQGSEA. The CDR3 consists of 20 residues. The CDR3, as DNA: TGCAGCGTAGGCCTTCGAGGACAGGGGGTATCCTTGCACTCTGGAAACACCATATATTTT. Translated, it gives CSVGLRGQGVSLHSGNTIYF. Filled out from reference TRBV29-1 and TRBJ1-3, the complete variable domain reads SAVISQKPSRDICQRGTSLTIQCQVDSQVTMMFWYRQQPGQSLTLIATANQGSEATYESGFVIDKFPISRPNLTFSTLTVSNMSPEDSSIYLCSVGLRGQGVSLHSGNTIYFGEGSWLTVV.

This clonotype was seen ten or more times. This chain connects TRBV6-6 to TRBJ2-1; 9 nucleotides agree with TRBD2. The CDR3 loop spans 16 amino acids. CDR1 and CDR2 from the germline V gene are MNHNY and SVGAGI (reference sequence). The junction had 10 bases not matched to a gene; V was cut back by 8 bases and J by 2 bases. This CDR3 reads CASGGGARSPYNEQFF. The CDR3 DNA reads TGTGCCAGCGGCGGGGGGGCCAGGAGTCCCTACAATGAGCAGTTCTTC.

This clonotype has only a few counts. V gene TRBV12-3 or TRBV12-4 combines with J gene TRBJ1-6; no reliable D call. Trimming stripped 4 bases from V and 8 bases from J, with 9 bases between. The CDR3 covers 13 residues. CDR3 nucleotides: TGTGCCAGCAGTTATTGGATTTATTCACCCCTCCACTTT. This sequence encodes CASSYWIYSPLHF.

This clonotype was seen many times. CDR3: CASSARTINTGELFF. The DNA of the CDR3 is TGTGCCAGCAGCGCTAGGACTATCAACACCGGGGAGCTGTTTTTT. The rearrangement joins TRBV9 to TRBJ2-2; D is perhaps TRBD2 (6 bases). CDR3 length equals 15 residues. The V gene lost 3 bases and the J gene lost 2 bases, with 11 bases spanning the gap. The germline gives CDR1 SGDLS, CDR2 YYNGEE.

In its sample, this clonotype was seen many times. This chain joins TRBV5-1 and TRBJ1-1; 9 bases are shared with TRBD1. The V gene's germline CDR1 is SGHRS and CDR2 YFSETQ. The CDR3 length is 13 residues. The V segment lost 0 bases and the J segment 11 bases; nucleotides outside the gene matches: 5. CDR3 loop: CASSLVQGARAFF. The CDR3 coding sequence is TGCGCCAGCAGCTTGGTACAGGGGGCGCGGGCTTTCTTT.

Ten or more counts support this clonotype. The chain uses TRBV5-6 and TRBJ1-4, with D perhaps matching TRBD1 (5 bases). Germline CDR1 SGHDT, CDR2 YYEEEE. There are 12 residues in the CDR3. Trimming took 4 bases from V and 9 from J, leaving 10 bases between them. The CDR3 DNA reads TGTGCCAGCAGCCGACAGCGCCAAAAACTGTTTTTT. Translation: CASSRQRQKLFF.

The sample holds many counts of this clonotype. This chain joins TRBV6-2 or TRBV6-3 and TRBJ2-7, with TRBD2 as a possible D gene (6 bases). The V end was cut by 6 bases, the J end by 6 bases, with 21 bases between. This CDR3 spans 15 amino acids. The germline gives CDR1 MNHEY, CDR2 SVGEGT. The CDR3 DNA sequence: TGTGCCAGCAGGCCGGCAGAGGGTCGGGGGACCGAGCAGTACGTC. It codes for CASRPAEGRGTEQYV.

This clonotype was recorded many times. CDR3 bases: TGTGCCAGCCCCGCCCCCACTAGCGGGGATTACAATGAGCAGTTCTTC. Translation: CASPAPTSGDYNEQFF. This chain links TRBV2 with TRBJ2-1, with 10 bases fitting TRBD2. V shed 8 bases, J shed 4 bases, and the junction held 11 bases outside the gene matches. The CDR3 runs 16 residues. From germline, CDR1 is SNHLY and CDR2 FYNNEI.

By sample fraction, this clonotype is medium-sized. This chain uses TRBV7-9 with TRBJ2-1; TRBD2 matches at 8 bases. The germline CDR1 and CDR2 sequences are SEHNR and FQNEAQ (reference sequence). Unmatched junction bases numbered 10, after V lost 5 bases and J lost 4 bases. This CDR3 is built from 16 residues. The CDR3 protein is CASSPAGGPRYNEQFF. As DNA, the CDR3 is TGTGCCAGCAGCCCCGCGGGGGGCCCTCGGTACAATGAGCAGTTCTTC.

This chain uses TRBV7-2 with TRBJ1-6; D is uncertain. The germline V gene has CDR1 SGHTA and CDR2 FQGNSA. This CDR3 is 15 amino acids long. V lost 4 bases to trimming and J lost 10 bases, with 17 bases between them. CDR3 in amino acids: CASSSNHDGRSPLHF. The CDR3 nucleotides are TGTGCCAGCAGCTCAAACCACGACGGTCGGTCACCCCTCCACTTT.

The sample holds many counts of this clonotype. At one of its ends the junction is not consistent with the germline gene, which may arise from a read error. V and J are TRBV12-5 and TRBJ1-5, with no clear D. CDR3 length: 16 amino acids. Germline V gene sequence: CDR1 LGHNT, CDR2 FRNRAP. The CDR3 here is CASVLVRGESNQPQHF. The CDR3 DNA follows: TGTGCTAGTGTTTTGGTACGTGGGGAAAGCAATCAGCCCCAGCATTTT.

This clonotype was observed at least ten times. V is TRBV7-6 and J is TRBJ2-1, with 8 bases lining up with TRBD2. Germline V gene lookup returns CDR1 SGHVS and CDR2 FNYEAQ. The length of the CDR3 is 17 residues. Losses at the gene ends were 1 base for V and 0 bases for J; bases not matched to a gene: 5. In nucleotides, the CDR3 is TGTGCCAGCAGCTTAGTGGTAGCGGGGAACTCCTACAATGAGCAGTTCTTC. Its translation is CASSLVVAGNSYNEQFF.

This clonotype was detected many times. This rearrangement joins TRBV6-1 to TRBJ2-7; the D gene is possibly TRBD1 (6 bases). V was cut by 8 bases and J by 3 bases, with 17 bases left in between. The CDR3 sequence is 14 residues long. Germline V gene sequence: CDR1 MNHNS, CDR2 SASEGT. The CDR3 DNA follows: TGTGCCAGCCGACCTTCTGGGGGCTTCTACGAGCAGTACGTC. Protein sequence: CASRPSGGFYEQYV.

This clonotype was seen repeatedly, ten times or more. V is TRBV7-8 and J is TRBJ1-6; the match to TRBD1 covers 12 bases. The CDR3 length is 14 residues. V dropped 5 bases and J dropped 9; count of bases not matched to a gene: 2. Germline values: CDR1 SGHVS, CDR2 FQNEAQ. Written as DNA, the CDR3 is TGTGCCAGCAGCGAGGGACAGGGGGCTTCACCCCTCCACTTT. Protein: CASSEGQGASPLHF.

This clonotype showed up many times. The rearrangement links TRBV6-6 to TRBJ1-1, with a weak D call TRBD1 (6 bases). The ends were cut back, 2 bases at V and 2 bases at J, with 15 bases in the middle. The germline V gene encodes CDR1 MNHNY and CDR2 SVGAGI (reference sequence). This CDR3 region has 16 residues. Written as DNA, the CDR3 is TGTGCCAGCAGTTACGGGCGGGAAGGGGGAAACACTGAAGCTTTCTTT. Translation: CASSYGREGGNTEAFF.

In this sample, this clonotype turned up many times. The V call is TRBV10-2, the J call TRBJ2-1; D is undetermined. V lost 7 bases and J lost 0, with 10 bases in between. Germline values: CDR1 WSHSY, CDR2 SAAADI. The CDR3 has 14 amino acids. This CDR3 reads CASISPLSYNEQFF. CDR3 DNA: TGCGCCAGCATTAGTCCCCTCTCCTACAATGAGCAGTTCTTC.